A single sample gave rise to the 21 T cell receptor beta chains below, sequenced in a study of beta chain features in type 1 diabetes (dated by TCRdb to the late 2010s). Preparation of the library involved the immunoSEQ multiplex PCR assay. All of the isolated RNA was reverse transcribed with the High Capacity cDNA Reverse Transcription Kit, so expressed TCRB transcripts were sequenced. TCRdb holds this immuneACCESS table with in-frame rearrangements only. Some clones are missing; in checked studies, unresolved V genes explain under half, and the rest has no known cause. The table for this sample lists fewer than 400,000 clones; around 8% of them were counted only once. Less than 0.45% of the sample comes from the top ten. Sequencing was done on a sample of central memory CD4+ T cells from blood. The receptors were gathered from a woman in her late teens or twenties in good health.

This clone came up many times. The chain couples TRBV2 to TRBJ2-2, with 8 bases fitting TRBD1. CDR3 length: 15 residues. The V gene end was trimmed by 7 bases and the J gene end by 4 bases; junction bases not matched to a gene: 8. The germline CDR1 and CDR2 sequences are SNHLY and FYNNEI. Here the CDR3 DNA reads TGTGCCAGCAACCTCGGGACAGGCCTCACCGGGGAGCTGTTTTTT. This encodes CASNLGTGLTGELFF. Variable domain in full (rest from reference TRBV2 and TRBJ2-2): EPEVTQTPSHQVTQMGQEVILRCVPISNHLYFYWYRQILGQKVEFLVSFYNNEISEKSEIFDDQFSVERPDGSNFTLKIRSTKLEDSAMYFCASNLGTGLTGELFFGEGSRLTVL.

As for this clone: This could be a read error, since a much larger clone is one nucleotide away. The CDR3 loop reads CASSSNYEQYF. For the CDR3, the DNA is TGTGCCAGCAGCTCTAACTACGAGCAGTACTTC. This rearrangement joins TRBV6-6 to TRBJ2-7, with D uncertain. Trimming stripped 6 bases from V and 3 bases from J, with 6 bases between. This CDR3 is built from 11 residues. Germline values: CDR1 MNHNY, CDR2 SVGAGI (reference sequence).

The chain recombines TRBV6-5 with TRBJ2-7; no clear D. CDR3 length equals 13 residues. Germline V gives CDR1 MNHEY, CDR2 SVGAGI. V gave up 5 bases and J gave up 3 bases, with 11 bases separating them. The CDR3 here is CASSGQWGYEQYF. The CDR3 DNA sequence: TGTGCCAGCAGTGGGCAATGGGGCTACGAGCAGTACTTC.

This clone has ten or more counts. Other DNA sequences of this sample code for an identical CDR3. The chain employs TRBV5-6 and TRBJ2-1; D remains unclear. V shed 7 bases and J shed 6 bases, with 11 bases lying between them. Germline assignment: CDR1 SGHDT and CDR2 YYEEEE. This CDR3 spans 12 amino acids. The CDR3 sequence: CASRLRANEQFF. The CDR3 DNA is TGTGCCAGCCGATTACGGGCCAATGAGCAGTTCTTC.

This chain uses TRBV7-2 with TRBJ2-1; 8 bases match TRBD1. Germline V gene lookup returns CDR1 SGHTA and CDR2 FQGNSA. CDR3 length: 17 residues. J gave up 5 bases and V 3 bases, and 12 bases lay outside the gene matches. The CDR3 DNA sequence: TGTGCCAGCAGCTTTTACAGGGGGGTAGCCTTTAACAATGAGCAGTTCTTC. It yields the protein CASSFYRGVAFNNEQFF. Full variable domain (rest looked up from reference TRBV7-2 and TRBJ2-1): GAGVSQSPSNKVTEKGKDVELRCDPISGHTALYWYRQSLGQGLEFLIYFQGNSAPDKSGLPSDRFSAERTGGSVSTLTIQRTQQEDSAVYLCASSFYRGVAFNNEQFFGPGTRLTVL.

The rearrangement uses TRBV9 and TRBJ2-1, with D perhaps TRBD1 or TRBD2 (5 bases each). This CDR3 spans 16 amino acids. V was pared by 0 bases and J by 0 bases, with 10 bases between. Germline-derived CDR1 and CDR2 are SGDLS and YYNGEE. CDR3 in amino acids: CASSVEWDHSYNEQFF. CDR3 DNA sequence: TGTGCCAGCAGCGTAGAGTGGGACCACTCCTACAATGAGCAGTTCTTC. The full variable domain, rest sourced from reference TRBV9 and TRBJ2-1, is DSGVTQTPKHLITATGQRVTLRCSPRSGDLSVYWYQQSLDQGLQFLIQYYNGEERAKGNILERFSAQQFPDLHSELNLSSLELGDSALYFCASSVEWDHSYNEQFFGPGTRLTVL.

On this clone: One end of the junction is discordant with germline, which a read error may explain. The rearrangement links TRBV19 to TRBJ1-2; TRBD1 matches at 9 bases. The CDR3 runs to 13 residues. The germline gives CDR1 LNHDA, CDR2 SQIVND (reference sequence). CDR3 residues: CASSTGQGHGHTF. The CDR3 coding sequence is TGTGCCAGTAGTACAGGACAGGGGCATGGCCACACCTTC.

The rearrangement uses TRBV7-2 and TRBJ2-1; TRBD1 is a possible D gene (5 bases). Germline lookup yields CDR1 SGHTA and CDR2 FQGNSA. The CDR3 runs 15 residues. V was shortened by 0 bases and J by 6 bases, with 12 bases between the two germline ends. DNA for the CDR3: TGTGCCAGCAGCTTAGCCCAGGGTTGGTTCAATGAGCAGTTCTTC. Encoded protein: CASSLAQGWFNEQFF. The full variable domain, rest sourced from reference TRBV7-2 and TRBJ2-1, is GAGVSQSPSNKVTEKGKDVELRCDPISGHTALYWYRQSLGQGLEFLIYFQGNSAPDKSGLPSDRFSAERTGGSVSTLTIQRTQQEDSAVYLCASSLAQGWFNEQFFGPGTRLTVL.

CDR3 coding DNA: TGTGCCAGTAGTATGAGCGGTGGGACCCAGTACTTC. Protein product: CASSMSGGTQYF. V usage is TRBV19 and J usage is TRBJ2-5; maybe TRBD2 (5 bases). V shed 3 bases and J shed 7 bases, with 9 bases lying between them. Germline-derived CDR1 and CDR2 are LNHDA and SQIVND (reference sequence). The length of the CDR3 is 12 residues.

The chain is built from TRBV28 and TRBJ1-4, with D hard to call. V was clipped by 10 bases and J by 13 bases, with 25 bases between them. Looked up from germline, CDR1 is MDHEN and CDR2 is SYDVKM. This CDR3 contains 14 residues. The CDR3 spells CATRESTRVFGLFF. CDR3 nucleotide sequence: TGTGCCACCAGAGAATCCACAAGGGTATTTGGACTGTTTTTT.

This chain connects TRBV7-9 to TRBJ2-1, with 7 bases lining up with TRBD2. Germline V CDR1 and CDR2: SEHNR, FQNEAQ (reference sequence). Trimming cost V 0 bases and J 7 bases; bases outside gene matches: 6. This CDR3 has 15 residues. The CDR3 nucleotides are TGTGCCAGCAGCTTAGCGGGAGGGCCCTCGAATGAGCAGTTCTTC. Protein: CASSLAGGPSNEQFF.

The table lists this clone with many counts. The chain couples TRBV9 to TRBJ2-2; 12 bases match TRBD2. The ends lost 3 bases at V and 0 bases at J; junction bases unmatched: 6. From germline, CDR1 is SGDLS and CDR2 YYNGEE. This CDR3 region has 18 residues. The CDR3 nucleotides are TGTGCCAGCAGCGCACCGGGACTAGCGGGTACGAACACCGGGGAGCTGTTTTTT. Translated: CASSAPGLAGTNTGELFF.

This clone was counted between two and nine times. A much larger clonotype is one base distant, so this may be a read error. The sample carries other DNA sequences with the same CDR3. The chain combines TRBV7-2 with TRBJ2-5; 9 positions agree with TRBD2. CDR1 SGHTA and CDR2 FQGNSA come from the germline V gene. The junction had 0 bases not matched to a gene; V was cut back by 2 bases and J by 5 bases. This CDR3 region has 13 residues. This chain's CDR3 is CASSLTSGETQYF. Written as DNA, the CDR3 is TGTGCCAGCAGCTTAACTAGCGGGGAGACCCAGTACTTC. The whole variable domain, filled in from reference TRBV7-2 and TRBJ2-5, reads GAGVSQSPSNKVTEKGKDVELRCDPISGHTALYWYRQSLGQGLEFLIYFQGNSAPDKSGLPSDRFSAERTGGSVSTLTIQRTQQEDSAVYLCASSLTSGETQYFGPGTRLLVL.

This clone has at least ten counts. This rearrangement joins TRBV6-1 to TRBJ1-1, with unresolved D. V was cut by 0 bases and J by 6 bases, with 14 bases left in between. From germline, CDR1 is MNHNS and CDR2 SASEGT. The CDR3 totals 15 residues. CDR3: CASSEAWISSAEAFF. CDR3 sequence (DNA): TGTGCCAGCAGTGAAGCTTGGATCTCGAGCGCTGAAGCTTTCTTT.

In the case of this clone: At one of its ends the junction is not consistent with the germline gene, which may arise from a read error. J is TRBJ2-7 and V is TRBV4-2, with 9 positions matching TRBD2. There are 16 residues in the CDR3. CDR1 LGHNA and CDR2 YNFKEQ come from the germline V gene. The CDR3 region is CASSQGWTSETYGQYF. The CDR3 coding sequence is TGTGCCAGCAGCCAGGGATGGACTAGCGAGACCTACGGGCAGTACTTC.

There are a few counts of this clone. This chain joins TRBV10-3 and TRBJ1-5; 7 bases line up with TRBD1. V was pared by 0 bases and J by 6 bases, with 2 bases of the junction left unmatched. This CDR3 region has 14 residues. CDR1 and CDR2 from the germline V gene are ENHRY and SYGVKD. The CDR3 reads CAISESTGPQPQHF. The CDR3 DNA reads TGTGCCATCAGTGAGTCGACAGGGCCTCAGCCCCAGCATTTT.

There are a few counts of this clone. This sequence joins TRBV7-2 and TRBJ2-3; the match to TRBD2 covers 8 bases. This CDR3 has 16 amino acids. Looked up from germline, CDR1 is SGHTA and CDR2 is FQGNSA. The V and J ends lost 3 bases and 10 bases, in that order; junction bases with no gene match: 15. The CDR3 region is CASSLGLGVVRSAQYF. CDR3 in DNA: TGTGCCAGCAGCTTGGGACTAGGAGTGGTACGGTCGGCGCAGTATTTT.

The chain uses TRBV6-5 and TRBJ1-5; D gene uncertain. V gave up 6 bases and J gave up 4 bases, with 7 bases separating them. Germline V lookup: CDR1 MNHEY, CDR2 SVGAGI. CDR3 length: 12 residues. CDR3: CASSPPNQPQHF. The CDR3 coding sequence is TGTGCCAGCAGCCCTCCAAATCAGCCCCAGCATTTT.

V and J are TRBV6-5 and TRBJ2-2; TRBD2 matches at 7 bases. Looked up from germline, CDR1 is MNHEY and CDR2 is SVGAGI. Losses at the gene ends were 3 bases for V and 4 bases for J; bases not matched to a gene: 8. CDR3 length: 16 amino acids. CDR3: CASSYSPTSATGELFF. The CDR3 nucleotides read TGTGCCAGCAGTTATAGCCCCACTAGCGCCACCGGGGAGCTGTTTTTT.

At least ten counts were recorded for this clone. The rearrangement joins TRBV4-3 to TRBJ2-3, with 7 bases lining up with TRBD2. The CDR3 is 15 amino acids. Germline V gene lookup returns CDR1 LGHNA and CDR2 YSLEER. Trimming took 4 bases from V and 5 from J; bases not matched to a gene: 9. CDR3 nucleotides: TGCGCCAGCAGCCCGAGGGCGGGAGAGGTAGATACGCAGTATTTT. Translating it yields CASSPRAGEVDTQYF.

This clone was seen a handful of times. V is TRBV7-9 and J is TRBJ2-5; D is possibly TRBD2 (6 bases). Between the trimmed V and J ends, which lost 4 bases and 4 bases, there was a span of 16 bases. Germline V CDR1 and CDR2: SEHNR, FQNEAQ (reference sequence). The CDR3 sequence is 15 residues long. CDR3: CASSSSRELGETQYF. CDR3 in DNA: TGTGCCAGCAGCTCTAGCCGGGAGTTGGGAGAGACCCAGTACTTC.